This section outlines one T cell receptor (beta chain) sequence together with its context. CD45RO-negative cells were positively selected for CCR7, leaving out terminally differentiated effector memory CD45RA+ cells. Sequenced by immunoSEQ multiplex PCR; TCRdb stores in-frame clones only, minus some. Of 450,000 to 700,000 clones in the sample, nearly 97% were seen once. This entry belongs to a study of shared clonotypes between healthy human individuals. The source is a woman in her twenties or thirties in good health. What was sequenced was naive CD8+ T cells sorted from blood.

CDR3 residues: CASSFSRRWNEQFF. The CDR3 region has the DNA TGTGCCAGCAGTTTTTCTAGACGCTGGAATGAGCAGTTCTTC. V and J are TRBV28 and TRBJ2-1; D unclear. CDR3 length: 14 residues. Germline CDR1 is MDHEN and CDR2 is SYDVKM. Trimming cost V 3 bases and J 7 bases, with 13 bases left between them.